The clone carrying this TCR beta chain appeared once. The target antigen is unknown. This specimen belongs to a study of T-cell reconstitution after alpha-beta-depleted transplantation in children. Study results and caveats: Hyperexpanded clones declined; after one year, newly produced T cells mostly supplied diversity.

The TCRbeta library incorporated unique molecular identifiers. TCRdb analysed the PCR reads with MiXCR anew, one entry per CDR3 protein. There are approximately 220,000 distinct CDR3 sequences in the sample; around a sixth occur only once, and about 39% lies in the top ten. Sequencing was performed on PBMCs, mostly from graft donor cells, taken 360 days after TCRalphabeta/CD19-depleted stem cell transplant. This TCR derives from a male patient between 2 and 15 years old who had a stem cell transplant for acute lymphoblastic leukemia, so the T cells may come from the graft donor.

DNA of the CDR3: TGTGCCACCAGTGTGACAGGGACGGGTGGCTACACCTTC. Amino acid sequence: CATSVTGTGGYTF. The J gene is TRBJ1-2, the V gene TRBV15; 7 bases are a match to TRBD1. Trimming cost V 6 bases and J 7 bases; bases outside gene matches: 8. The CDR3 has 13 residues. CDR1 LNHNV and CDR2 YYDKDF come from the germline V gene (reference sequence).